Below, 30 T cell receptor beta chains from the same sample are listed, as sequenced in a study of shared clonotypes between healthy human individuals. The protocol was immunoSEQ multiplex PCR, while the TCRdb copy is restricted to in-frame clones and leaves out a portion. The top ten hold roughly 1.7% of the sample, which has more than 2 million clones, just over 90% seen once. Terminally differentiated effector memory CD45RA+ cells were left out of the naive CD8 fraction, which was CD45RO-negative and positively selected for CCR7. Input material: naive CD8+ T cells from PBMCs. Receptors originate from a man aged 18 to 30 in good health. Some clones in this sample may be carry-over from other donors' samples.

This clone has just one count. J is TRBJ2-1 and V is TRBV11-2; 11 nucleotides align to TRBD2. J lost 5 bases, V lost 2 bases, and 8 bases had no gene match. CDR1 is SGHAT, CDR2 FQNNGV, per germline. The CDR3 length is 17 residues. The CDR3 is CASSLNLLAGAHNEQFF. The CDR3 DNA reads as TGTGCCAGCAGCTTAAATCTACTAGCGGGAGCCCACAATGAGCAGTTCTTC.

The rearrangement uses TRBV7-9 and TRBJ1-2; weak D call: TRBD1 (5 bases). Trimming stripped 3 bases from V and 6 bases from J, with 14 bases between. This CDR3 is built from 14 residues. Germline CDR1 reads SEHNR; CDR2 reads FQNEAQ (reference sequence). CDR3 in amino acids: CASSFPSGGDGYTF. For the CDR3, the DNA is TGTGCCAGCAGCTTCCCCTCGGGGGGGGATGGCTACACCTTC.

The chain uses TRBV5-1 and TRBJ2-2; D might be TRBD1 (6 bases). Germline V gene sequence: CDR1 SGHRS, CDR2 YFSETQ. The CDR3 length is 19 residues. The V gene lost 4 bases and the J gene lost 1 base, with 23 bases spanning the gap. In nucleotides, the CDR3 is TGCGCCAGCAGCCAGACCTCCTGGGGGCCAGACAGGAACACCGGGGAGCTGTTTTTT. It is translated as CASSQTSWGPDRNTGELFF.

The V call is TRBV18, the J call TRBJ2-6, with 7 bases matching TRBD1. The V gene's germline CDR1 is KGHSH and CDR2 LQKENI. The CDR3 totals 18 residues. The V gene end was trimmed by 2 bases and the J gene end by 0 bases; junction bases not matched to a gene: 7. For the CDR3, the DNA is TGTGCCAGCTCACCAAACAGAGGGGGCCCCTCTGGGGCCAACGTCCTGACTTTC. It specifies CASSPNRGGPSGANVLTF.

This chain uses TRBV28 with TRBJ2-7; TRBD1 or TRBD2 may be the D gene (6 bases each). V was pared by 11 bases and J by 3 bases, with 23 bases between. From germline, CDR1 is MDHEN and CDR2 SYDVKM. CDR3 length: 15 residues. The CDR3 reads CASLGDRGPDYEQYF. DNA for the CDR3: TGTGCCTCCCTGGGGGATCGGGGGCCGGACTACGAGCAGTACTTC. Together with reference TRBV28 and TRBJ2-7, the CDR3 gives the full variable domain: DVKVTQSSRYLVKRTGEKVFLECVQDMDHENMFWYRQDPGLGLRLIYFSYDVKMKEKGDIPEGYSVSREKKERFSLILESASTNQTSMYLCASLGDRGPDYEQYFGPGTRLTVT.

J is TRBJ2-2 and V is TRBV11-2; no reliable D call. The CDR3 spans 12 residues. Trimming shortened V by 3 bases and J by 9 bases, and 8 bases separated the two germline ends. Germline V lookup: CDR1 SGHAT, CDR2 FQNNGV. CDR3 residues: CASSFLSRELFF. CDR3 sequence (DNA): TGTGCCAGCAGCTTTCTATCCCGGGAGCTGTTTTTT.

The chain links TRBV6-6 to TRBJ2-7; 7 bases align to TRBD2. The CDR3 has 14 amino acids. Germline CDR1 reads MNHNY; CDR2 reads SVGAGI (reference sequence). Trimming removed 6 bases from V and 3 bases from J; junction bases left unmatched: 8. The chain's CDR3 is CASSPAGGIYEQYF. DNA of the CDR3: TGTGCCAGCAGCCCAGCCGGGGGGATCTACGAGCAGTACTTC.

CDR3 nucleotides: TGTGCCAGCAGACCGTCGGCCCTGACCTACGAGCAGTACTTC. Protein: CASRPSALTYEQYF. The V and J genes are TRBV11-1 and TRBJ2-7; no clear D gene. The CDR3 has 14 residues. Germline V gene sequence: CDR1 SGHAT, CDR2 FQDESV (reference sequence). Trimming took 6 bases from V and 2 from J, leaving 14 bases between them. Using reference TRBV11-1 and TRBJ2-7 for the parts outside the CDR3, the full variable domain is EAEVAQSPRYKITEKSQAVAFWCDPISGHATLYWYRQILGQGPELLVQFQDESVVDDSQLPKDRFSAERLKGVDSTLKIQPAELGDSAMYLCASRPSALTYEQYFGPGTRLTVT.

Notes on this clone: Different DNA sequences within this sample yield the same CDR3. The chain recombines TRBV19 with TRBJ2-1; D ambiguous. The CDR3 covers 12 residues. V lost 6 bases to trimming and J lost 5 bases, with 8 bases between them. From germline, CDR1 is LNHDA and CDR2 SQIVND (reference sequence). The CDR3 here is CASSIGNNEQFF. CDR3 nucleotides: TGTGCCAGTAGCATCGGAAACAATGAGCAGTTCTTC.

CDR3 bases: TGTGCCAGCAGTCCAAGGGGGTGGGGTAATGAAAAACTGTTTTTT. It codes for CASSPRGWGNEKLFF. The chain recombines TRBV28 with TRBJ1-4, with a possible D match to TRBD1 (6 bases). The length of the CDR3 is 15 residues. Trimming took 5 bases from V and 4 from J, leaving 14 bases between them. Germline-derived CDR1 and CDR2 are MDHEN and SYDVKM.

The chain recombines TRBV5-1 with TRBJ2-7; D possibly corresponds to TRBD1 (6 bases). Trimming took off 0 bases at V and 0 bases at J, with 10 bases between the two ends. The CDR3 runs 15 residues. Germline-derived CDR1 and CDR2 are SGHRS and YFSETQ. The CDR3 region has the DNA TGCGCCAGCAGCTTGGGGGACACCCACTCCTACGAGCAGTACTTC. This translates into CASSLGDTHSYEQYF.

The chain carries TRBV4-3 and TRBJ2-5; 7 bases are a match to TRBD2. V dropped 4 bases and J dropped 5; count of bases not matched to a gene: 10. The germline gives CDR1 LGHNA, CDR2 YSLEER. The CDR3 totals 15 residues. Written as DNA, the CDR3 is TGCGCCAGCAGCCCCCTTCTGGCGGGAGTTGAGACCCAGTACTTC. It is translated as CASSPLLAGVETQYF.

This clone was seen a single time. The chain recombines TRBV29-1 with TRBJ1-2; D is possibly TRBD1 (5 bases). V was trimmed by 3 bases and J by 8 bases, leaving 19 bases between them. The CDR3 is 14 residues long. Germline assignment: CDR1 SQVTM and CDR2 ANQGSEA. In DNA, the CDR3 is TGCAGCGTTGACGGTAGGGGACGGTTGCAGGGCTACACCTTC. Translated: CSVDGRGRLQGYTF.

The gene calls are TRBV7-2 and TRBJ1-1, with TRBD1 matching 8 bases. From germline, CDR1 is SGHTA and CDR2 FQGNSA. The J segment lost 12 bases and the V segment lost 5 bases, leaving 17 bases of the junction unmatched. The CDR3 contains 15 residues. The CDR3 here is CASSPPGRQGWESFF. The DNA of the CDR3 is TGTGCCAGCAGCCCGCCGGGGAGACAGGGGTGGGAATCTTTCTTT.

The chain combines TRBV7-9 with TRBJ2-3; no clear D gene. The germline V gene encodes CDR1 SEHNR and CDR2 FQNEAQ (reference sequence). The V and J ends lost 1 base and 6 bases respectively, with 14 bases between them. The CDR3 runs 15 residues. DNA for the CDR3: TGTGCCAGCAGCTTAGGGGCAGGACCCGGGGATACGCAGTATTTT. This encodes CASSLGAGPGDTQYF. Filled out from reference TRBV7-9 and TRBJ2-3, the complete variable domain reads DTGVSQNPRHKITKRGQNVTFRCDPISEHNRLYWYRQTLGQGPEFLTYFQNEAQLEKSRLLSDRFSAERPKGSFSTLEIQRTEQGDSAMYLCASSLGAGPGDTQYFGPGTRLTVL.

This chain uses TRBV4-3 with TRBJ2-7; D might be TRBD2 (6 bases). Germline assignment: CDR1 LGHNA and CDR2 YSLEER. There are 15 residues in the CDR3. The ends were cut back, 0 bases at V and 3 bases at J, with 12 bases in the middle. The CDR3 reads CASSQEASEFYEQYF. In DNA form, the CDR3 reads TGCGCCAGCAGCCAAGAAGCTAGCGAATTCTACGAGCAGTACTTC.

This chain links TRBV5-6 with TRBJ1-1, with no clear D. The CDR3 has 12 amino acids. Trimming stripped 4 bases from V and 2 bases from J, with 6 bases between. The V gene's germline CDR1 is SGHDT and CDR2 YYEEEE. DNA of the CDR3: TGTGCCAGCAGCCAATATAACACTGAAGCTTTCTTT. It codes for CASSQYNTEAFF.

This rearrangement joins TRBV7-2 to TRBJ2-3, with TRBD2 as a possible D gene (6 bases). V dropped 3 bases and J dropped 5 bases, with 9 bases sitting between them. Germline loops: CDR1 SGHTA, CDR2 FQGNSA. The CDR3 totals 13 residues. The CDR3 loop reads CASSFNGRDTQYF. CDR3 nucleotides: TGTGCCAGCAGCTTTAACGGGAGAGATACGCAGTATTTT.

The chain joins TRBV4-1 to TRBJ2-7; 8 bases are shared with TRBD2. V lost 4 bases, J lost 5 bases, and 7 bases stayed unmatched. Germline CDR1 and CDR2: MGHRA and YSYEKL. This CDR3 spans 14 amino acids. The CDR3 region has the DNA TGCGCCAGCAGCCCTAGGCGGGAGGCTCACGAGCAGTACTTC. Protein: CASSPRREAHEQYF.

This clone was counted a single time. The chain has TRBV19 and TRBJ1-2; 9 bases fit TRBD1. Germline V CDR1 and CDR2: LNHDA, SQIVND (reference sequence). The CDR3 is 14 residues long. Trimming at V came to 5 bases and at J to 6 bases, leaving 7 bases not matched to a gene. The CDR3 DNA reads TGTGCCAGTAGTGCGGGGGACAGGGTGAATGGCTACACCTTC. Its translation is CASSAGDRVNGYTF.

This chain uses TRBV7-8 with TRBJ2-5, with 11 bases that match TRBD2. Germline V lookup: CDR1 SGHVS, CDR2 FQNEAQ. The J segment lost 5 bases and the V segment lost 5 bases, leaving 13 bases of the junction unmatched. This CDR3 comprises 17 residues. The CDR3 DNA reads TGTGCCAGCAGCCCCCGGTTGGGACTAGCGGCGGGGGAGACCCAGTACTTC. It translates to CASSPRLGLAAGETQYF.

The rearrangement links TRBV7-9 to TRBJ2-5; 13 bases are shared with TRBD2. CDR3 length equals 18 residues. After removal of 1 base from V and 4 bases from J, the junction contained 9 bases not matched to a gene. Looked up from germline, CDR1 is SEHNR and CDR2 is FQNEAQ (reference sequence). Here the CDR3 reads CASSLVLRLAGGRETQYF. In nucleotides, the CDR3 is TGTGCCAGCAGCTTAGTTTTGCGACTAGCGGGAGGACGAGAGACCCAGTACTTC.

V is TRBV7-8 and J is TRBJ2-1; the match to TRBD2 covers 10 bases. The germline gives CDR1 SGHVS, CDR2 FQNEAQ. V lost 6 bases, J lost 1 base, and 15 bases stayed unmatched. The CDR3 runs to 19 residues. The CDR3: CASSRGLAGVELSYNEQFF. Written as DNA, the CDR3 is TGTGCCAGCAGTCGGGGGCTAGCGGGAGTAGAATTGTCCTACAATGAGCAGTTCTTC.

The chain joins TRBV4-3 to TRBJ2-1; TRBD2 matches 8 bases. V was clipped by 0 bases and J by 9 bases; unmatched bases: 13. There are 17 residues in the CDR3. CDR1 LGHNA and CDR2 YSLEER come from the germline V gene. CDR3 in amino acids: CASSQEASGSMLGEQFF. Written as DNA, the CDR3 is TGCGCCAGCAGCCAAGAAGCCAGCGGGAGTATGTTAGGTGAGCAGTTCTTC.

The CDR3 spells CASSLDAAGVWNIQYF. CDR3 sequence (DNA): TGTGCCAGCAGCTTAGATGCGGCAGGGGTTTGGAACATTCAGTACTTC. V usage is TRBV11-2 and J usage is TRBJ2-4; D perhaps matches TRBD1 (6 bases). This CDR3 has 16 residues. Deletions cut 0 bases from V and 7 bases from J, with 16 bases between. Germline CDR1 reads SGHAT; CDR2 reads FQNNGV. The full variable domain, its missing parts supplied by reference TRBV11-2 and TRBJ2-4, is EAGVAQSPRYKIIEKRQSVAFWCNPISGHATLYWYQQILGQGPKLLIQFQNNGVVDDSQLPKDRFSAERLKGVDSTLKIQPAKLEDSAVYLCASSLDAAGVWNIQYFGAGTRLSVL.

This chain joins TRBV4-1 and TRBJ1-4, with a possible D match to TRBD1 (5 bases). This CDR3 region has 15 residues. The ends were cut back, 3 bases at V and 8 bases at J, with 16 bases in the middle. Germline lookup yields CDR1 MGHRA and CDR2 YSYEKL. The CDR3 nucleotides read TGCGCCAGCAGCCAGAGGGGAGACAGACGCGAAAAACTGTTTTTT. It yields the protein CASSQRGDRREKLFF.

The chain couples TRBV7-7 to TRBJ2-3; 11 nucleotides align to TRBD2. With V trimmed by 5 bases and J by 2 bases, 6 bases remained unmatched. Germline CDR1 and CDR2: SSHAT and FNYEAQ (reference sequence). CDR3 length: 16 amino acids. CDR3 in amino acids: CASSPRLAGTTDTQYF. CDR3 DNA sequence: TGTGCCAGCAGCCCGCGACTAGCGGGAACCACAGATACGCAGTATTTT.

In regard to this clone: The conserved phenylalanine or tryptophan normally closing the CDR3 is absent here, so this likely arose from a read error. No DNA is shown, since the ends of the CDR3 on it are uncertain; the CDR3 is the one TCRdb lists. The chain is built from TRBV29-1 and TRBJ1-2. Germline CDR1 reads SQVTM; CDR2 reads ANQGSEA. Both ends counted, the CDR3 spans 12 residues. The CDR3 region is CSVVGMDRCLQI.

A few counts support this clone. J is TRBJ1-2 and V is TRBV30, with 7 bases fitting TRBD1. The CDR3 contains 11 residues. V dropped 4 bases and J dropped 6; count of bases not matched to a gene: 2. Per germline, CDR1 GTSNPN and CDR2 SVGIG (reference sequence). CDR3 nucleotides: TGTGCCTGGAAGGACAGGAATGGCTACACCTTC. Residues: CAWKDRNGYTF.

The CDR3 sequence is CASSGTPSTGSVYEQYF. CDR3 coding DNA: TGCGCCAGCAGTGGGACACCCTCGACGGGATCTGTCTACGAGCAGTACTTC. This rearrangement joins TRBV10-1 to TRBJ2-7; D possibly matches TRBD1 or TRBD2 (5 bases each). Trimming stripped 4 bases from V and 3 bases from J, with 22 bases between. The CDR3 spans 17 residues. Per the germline V gene, CDR1 is WNHNN and CDR2 is SYGVQD (reference sequence).